The source of this T cell receptor beta chain is a study of blood T cell repertoires in COVID-19. Study-level background: Samples came from the United States, Italy and Spain, spanning acute and convalescent COVID-19.

Assay used: immunoSEQ multiplex PCR; TCRdb lists only in-frame clones, some missing. The table includes about 350,000 clones, around 87% detected once. With 6 bases removed from V and 7 bases from J, the gap between germline ends came to 13 bases. CDR3 size: 12 residues. This clone has just one count. This clonotype was obtained from a woman in her forties or fifties with COVID-19, enrolled during active disease. This rearrangement joins TRBV12-3 or TRBV12-4 to TRBJ2-7; TRBD1 might be the D (6 bases). The sample comprised peripheral blood. CDR3 sequence reads: CASRQGDGEQYF. The CDR3 DNA is TGTGCCAGCAGACAGGGCGACGGGGAGCAGTACTTC.